This TCR beta chain was identified during a study of cytomegalovirus exposure and HLA in healthy donors. Researchers ran the PCR with 60 Vbeta and 13 Jbeta primers. Profiling relied on immunoSEQ multiplex PCR, and the TCRdb table lists in-frame clones only, not all of them. The sample shows 95,000 to 150,000 clones, approximately 80% of them seen only once. This receptor was identified in a man aged 35-49 years in good health and CMV-seronegative. What was sequenced was PBMCs.

The CDR3 reads CASSGTSLNYGYTF. CDR3 DNA: TGTGCCAGCAGCGGGACATCTCTCAACTATGGCTACACCTTC. The chain carries TRBV9 and TRBJ1-2; D perhaps matches TRBD1 (5 bases). V was clipped by 3 bases and J by 2 bases, with 11 bases between them. The CDR3 runs 14 residues. Germline V gene data show CDR1 as SGDLS and CDR2 as YYNGEE.